The rows below give T cell receptor beta chains drawn from one sample of a study of cytomegalovirus exposure and HLA in healthy donors. The protocol was immunoSEQ multiplex PCR, while the TCRdb copy is restricted to in-frame clones and leaves out a portion. This sample has approximately 140,000 clones, with under 75% found just once. Sequencing was carried out using PBMCs. These receptors all stem from a woman aged 55-69 years in good health and CMV-seropositive. Both conserved end residues are part of each CDR3. Fields, in order: clone size, V gene, D gene, J gene, CDR3 DNA, CDR3 protein. A D gene is named only where the DNA matches it firmly. Rows give clone size only sometimes, using once, few, many, or a class for an expanded clone.

abundance: NA
v_gene: TRBV5-1
d_gene: NA
j_gene: TRBJ2-6
CDR3nt: TGCGCCAGCAGCTTTATCTCTGGGGCCAACGTCCTGACTTTC
CDR3aa: CASSFISGANVLTF

abundance: NA
v_gene: TRBV6-1
d_gene: NA
j_gene: TRBJ1-5
CDR3nt: TGTGCCAGCAGTGAGGGAGGTTGGGGCAATCAGCCCCAGCATTTT
CDR3aa: CASSEGGWGNQPQHF

abundance: NA
v_gene: TRBV27
d_gene: NA
j_gene: TRBJ1-5
CDR3nt: TGTGCCACCTCGACAGGACGGCAGCCCCAGCATTTT
CDR3aa: CATSTGRQPQHF

abundance: NA
v_gene: TRBV6-5
d_gene: TRBD1
j_gene: TRBJ1-3
CDR3nt: TGTGCCAGCAGACAGGGGTCGCCTGGAAACACCATATATTTT
CDR3aa: CASRQGSPGNTIYF

abundance: NA
v_gene: TRBV2
d_gene: TRBD1
j_gene: TRBJ1-2
CDR3nt: TGTGCCAGCAGAGCAGACAGGGGGTGGAATGGCTACACCTTC
CDR3aa: CASRADRGWNGYTF

abundance: NA
v_gene: TRBV5-6
d_gene: NA
j_gene: TRBJ1-1
CDR3nt: TGTGCCAGCAGCAGAGGCGGGGTCATGAACACTGAAGCTTTCTTT
CDR3aa: CASSRGGVMNTEAFF

abundance: NA
v_gene: TRBV29-1
d_gene: TRBD1
j_gene: TRBJ2-7
CDR3nt: TGCAGCGCCGAAGGGGGACAGGGCACCTACGAGCAGTACTTC
CDR3aa: CSAEGGQGTYEQYF

abundance: NA
v_gene: TRBV9
d_gene: TRBD2
j_gene: TRBJ2-1
CDR3nt: TGTGCCAGCAGCGTAGGTGCTAGCGGGGGATTGGGGCAGTTCTTC
CDR3aa: CASSVGASGGLGQFF

abundance: few
v_gene: TRBV21-1
d_gene: NA
j_gene: TRBJ1-1
CDR3nt: TGTGCCAGGATAACAGGGCTGGGCACTGAAGCTTTCTTT
CDR3aa: CARITGLGTEAFF

abundance: few
v_gene: TRBV5-8
d_gene: TRBD1
j_gene: TRBJ2-5
CDR3nt: TGTGCCAGCAGCCGACAGGGGGCGACCCAGTACTTC
CDR3aa: CASSRQGATQYF

abundance: few
v_gene: TRBV28
d_gene: NA
j_gene: TRBJ1-1
CDR3nt: TGTGCCAGCAGTTCGAACCTAATCAGGGGCCAGAACACTGAAGCTTTCTTT
CDR3aa: CASSSNLIRGQNTEAFF

abundance: NA
v_gene: TRBV19
d_gene: TRBD1
j_gene: TRBJ1-1
CDR3nt: TGTGCCAGTAGTAAGACAGGGACCACTGAAGCTTTCTTT
CDR3aa: CASSKTGTTEAFF

abundance: NA
v_gene: TRBV7-6
d_gene: NA
j_gene: TRBJ1-5
CDR3nt: TGTGCCAGCAGCTTAGAGAGGGATAGCAATCAGCCCCAGCATTTT
CDR3aa: CASSLERDSNQPQHF

abundance: NA
v_gene: TRBV28
d_gene: TRBD1
j_gene: TRBJ1-1
CDR3nt: TGTGCCAGCAGGCCCCCCGGACAGGGGAACACTGAAGCTTTCTTT
CDR3aa: CASRPPGQGNTEAFF

abundance: NA
v_gene: TRBV5-1
d_gene: NA
j_gene: TRBJ1-1
CDR3nt: TGCGCCAGCAGCTTTCAGGGGAACACTGAAGCTTTCTTT
CDR3aa: CASSFQGNTEAFF

abundance: NA
v_gene: TRBV28
d_gene: NA
j_gene: TRBJ1-1
CDR3nt: TGTGCCAGCTGTCTTGGGGGAGGGGGGAACACTGAAGCTTTCTTT
CDR3aa: CASCLGGGGNTEAFF

abundance: NA
v_gene: TRBV2
d_gene: NA
j_gene: TRBJ2-3
CDR3nt: TGTGCCAGCAGGCCCGACAGCCCAGGGGATACGCAGTATTTT
CDR3aa: CASRPDSPGDTQYF

abundance: NA
v_gene: TRBV30
d_gene: NA
j_gene: TRBJ2-5
CDR3nt: TGTGCCTGGGACAGGGGGAGCGGGAGGACCCAGTACTTC
CDR3aa: CAWDRGSGRTQYF

abundance: NA
v_gene: TRBV7-3
d_gene: NA
j_gene: TRBJ2-1
CDR3nt: TGTGCCAGCAGCTTAGGGGGGACTGCGGGGCCTAATGAGCAGTTCTTC
CDR3aa: CASSLGGTAGPNEQFF

abundance: once
v_gene: TRBV5-1
d_gene: TRBD2
j_gene: TRBJ2-5
CDR3nt: TGCGCCAGCAGTTACTTGACTAGCGGGATCGCGGGGGAGCAGTACTTC
CDR3aa: CASSYLTSGIAGEQYF

abundance: NA
v_gene: TRBV30
d_gene: NA
j_gene: TRBJ2-7
CDR3nt: TGTGCCTGGGGACTTCCCTACGAGCAGTACTTC
CDR3aa: CAWGLPYEQYF

abundance: NA
v_gene: TRBV29-1
d_gene: NA
j_gene: TRBJ2-1
CDR3nt: TGCAGCGTCGACCGGGAGAGGGCCTACAATGAGCAGTTCTTC
CDR3aa: CSVDRERAYNEQFF

abundance: few
v_gene: TRBV9
d_gene: NA
j_gene: TRBJ2-1
CDR3nt: TGTGCCAGCAGCCCCCTAGGTTTTGAGCAGTTCTTC
CDR3aa: CASSPLGFEQFF

abundance: NA
v_gene: TRBV7-9
d_gene: NA
j_gene: TRBJ2-7
CDR3nt: TGTGCCACCTCCCGGGAGATCTACGAGCAGTACTTC
CDR3aa: CATSREIYEQYF

abundance: few
v_gene: TRBV5-1
d_gene: NA
j_gene: TRBJ1-2
CDR3nt: TGCGCCAGCAGCTTGGGCGTAGGGCGGGACTATGGCTACACCTTC
CDR3aa: CASSLGVGRDYGYTF

abundance: NA
v_gene: TRBV25-1
d_gene: TRBD2
j_gene: TRBJ2-3
CDR3nt: TGTGCCAGCAGTGACCCCGGGACTAGCCCGCTTGCAGATACGCAGTATTTT
CDR3aa: CASSDPGTSPLADTQYF

abundance: NA
v_gene: TRBV7-9
d_gene: NA
j_gene: TRBJ1-4
CDR3nt: TGTGCCAGCAGCCAAGTTCCTAGGAGGGGCAATAATGAAAAACTGTTTTTT
CDR3aa: CASSQVPRRGNNEKLFF

abundance: NA
v_gene: TRBV7-9
d_gene: NA
j_gene: TRBJ1-2
CDR3nt: TGTGCCAGCACCGAGGGAGGGGCTGGCTACACCTTC
CDR3aa: CASTEGGAGYTF

abundance: many
v_gene: TRBV7-6
d_gene: NA
j_gene: TRBJ1-1
CDR3nt: TGTGCCAGCAGCTTAGCGGTGGCACAGAACACTGAAGCTTTCTTT
CDR3aa: CASSLAVAQNTEAFF

abundance: NA
v_gene: TRBV30
d_gene: NA
j_gene: TRBJ2-1
CDR3nt: TGTGCCTGGAGTTATATGGGAGGACCCTACAATGAGCAGTTCTTC
CDR3aa: CAWSYMGGPYNEQFF

abundance: NA
v_gene: TRBV20-1
d_gene: TRBD2
j_gene: TRBJ2-3
CDR3nt: TGCAGTGCTCTAGCGGGAGATACGCAGTATTTT
CDR3aa: CSALAGDTQYF

abundance: NA
v_gene: TRBV7-2
d_gene: NA
j_gene: TRBJ2-6
CDR3nt: TGTGCCAGCAGCCCCAGGTCGGGGGCCAACGTCCTGACTTTC
CDR3aa: CASSPRSGANVLTF

abundance: NA
v_gene: TRBV4-3
d_gene: NA
j_gene: TRBJ2-7
CDR3nt: TGCGCCAGCAGCCAAGGGAGGGCCGAAGACTACGAGCAGTACTTC
CDR3aa: CASSQGRAEDYEQYF

abundance: NA
v_gene: TRBV7-7
d_gene: NA
j_gene: TRBJ2-2
CDR3nt: TGTGCTAGCAGTCGGGTTTTGAACACCGGGGAGCTGTTTTTT
CDR3aa: CASSRVLNTGELFF

abundance: NA
v_gene: TRBV7-9
d_gene: TRBD1
j_gene: TRBJ2-2
CDR3nt: TGTGCCAGCAGCTCCCCCGGCGCCGGACAGGGATTTAACACCGGGGAGCTGTTTTTT
CDR3aa: CASSSPGAGQGFNTGELFF

abundance: NA
v_gene: TRBV15
d_gene: NA
j_gene: TRBJ2-3
CDR3nt: TGTGCCACCAGCAGAGAAATAGCGGCAACAGATACGCAGTATTTT
CDR3aa: CATSREIAATDTQYF

abundance: NA
v_gene: TRBV19
d_gene: NA
j_gene: TRBJ1-5
CDR3nt: TGTGCCAGTAGTATAGGTCGCGGGAATCAGCCCCAGCATTTT
CDR3aa: CASSIGRGNQPQHF

abundance: once
v_gene: TRBV10-1
d_gene: TRBD2
j_gene: TRBJ2-7
CDR3nt: TGCGCCAGCAGTGAGGTTAGCGGGAGGATTTACGAGCAGTACTTC
CDR3aa: CASSEVSGRIYEQYF

abundance: once
v_gene: TRBV18
d_gene: NA
j_gene: TRBJ2-7
CDR3nt: TGTGCCAGCTCACCAGGCTCGAATCCTTACGAGCAGTACTTC
CDR3aa: CASSPGSNPYEQYF

abundance: NA
v_gene: TRBV7-9
d_gene: NA
j_gene: TRBJ2-2
CDR3nt: TGTGCCAGCAGCCTCGACACCGGGGAGCTGTTTTTT
CDR3aa: CASSLDTGELFF

abundance: NA
v_gene: TRBV28
d_gene: TRBD1
j_gene: TRBJ2-3
CDR3nt: TGTGCCAGCAGTTTAACAGGGGGCAGGTTGACAGATACGCAGTATTTT
CDR3aa: CASSLTGGRLTDTQYF

abundance: NA
v_gene: TRBV5-4
d_gene: TRBD2
j_gene: TRBJ2-1
CDR3nt: TGTGCCAGCAGCTTGGCGGGACTAGCGGGCATTGGTGAGCAGTTCTTC
CDR3aa: CASSLAGLAGIGEQFF

abundance: NA
v_gene: TRBV4-3
d_gene: TRBD1
j_gene: TRBJ1-4
CDR3nt: TGCGCCAGCAGCCCCCGTCCCGGGACAGGGGATAATAATGAAAAACTGTTTTTT
CDR3aa: CASSPRPGTGDNNEKLFF

abundance: NA
v_gene: TRBV11-3
d_gene: TRBD2
j_gene: TRBJ2-7
CDR3nt: TGTGCCAGCACCCTAAAACTAGCGGGGGACTACGAGCAGTACTTC
CDR3aa: CASTLKLAGDYEQYF

abundance: NA
v_gene: TRBV6-1
d_gene: NA
j_gene: TRBJ1-1
CDR3nt: TGTGCCAGCAGTCCCTTAAGGGGAGGGACCACTGAAGCTTTCTTT
CDR3aa: CASSPLRGGTTEAFF

abundance: NA
v_gene: TRBV7-8
d_gene: TRBD1
j_gene: TRBJ1-1
CDR3nt: TGTGCCAGCAGCTTAACGACAGGGGGCCTTTCTCTTGCTTTCTTT
CDR3aa: CASSLTTGGLSLAFF

abundance: NA
v_gene: TRBV11-2
d_gene: NA
j_gene: TRBJ1-1
CDR3nt: TGTGCCAGCAGCTCGCCGACAGCGCACACTGAAGCTTTCTTT
CDR3aa: CASSSPTAHTEAFF

abundance: NA
v_gene: TRBV5-1
d_gene: TRBD1
j_gene: TRBJ1-2
CDR3nt: TGCGCCAGCAGCCCGGCCGGGACAGGGGATGGCTACACCTTC
CDR3aa: CASSPAGTGDGYTF